These 7 T cell receptor beta chains came from one sample sequenced in a study of blood T cells in healthy people across ages. Together with a sample-barcoded 5' primer, a J-beta primer mix was included in a second PCR lasting about 7 to 11 cycles. TCRdb analysed the 5' RACE reads with MiXCR anew, one entry per CDR3 protein. The sample comprises more than 700,000 distinct CDR3 sequences, roughly 53% of which are singletons, and roughly 37% rests with the top ten. The sample taken for sequencing was blood. These receptors were obtained from a man older than 75 in good health.

The chain carries TRBV5-1 and TRBJ2-1; 9 nucleotides match TRBD1. After removal of 4 bases from V and 9 bases from J, the junction contained 17 bases not matched to a gene. The CDR3 length is 17 residues. CDR1 and CDR2 (germline): SGHRS, YFSETQ. The CDR3 spells CASSPAIGTGRTGEQFF. The CDR3 DNA sequence: TGCGCCAGCAGCCCCGCAATTGGGACAGGGAGAACTGGTGAGCAGTTCTTC.

For this clonotype: Relative to the germline gene, one junction end is altered; a read error may explain this. The V gene is TRBV27, the J gene TRBJ1-6, with a tentative D call TRBD1 (5 bases). The CDR3 has 15 amino acids. CDR1 MNHEY and CDR2 SMNVEV come from the germline V gene (reference sequence). The CDR3 nucleotides read TGTGCCAGCAGTTTAGGGGCCAACGATAATCCACCCCTCCACTTT. It codes for CASSLGANDNPPLHF.

This chain connects TRBV28 to TRBJ2-1; 8 bases are a match to TRBD2. V lost 5 bases and J lost 6; bases outside the gene matches: 6. The germline gives CDR1 MDHEN, CDR2 SYDVKM. The CDR3 runs to 14 residues. The CDR3 sequence: CASSQGTRSNEQFF. The CDR3 DNA reads as TGTGCCAGCAGTCAAGGGACTAGATCCAATGAGCAGTTCTTC.

The rearrangement links TRBV7-9 to TRBJ1-2; 7 bases agree with TRBD1. CDR1 is SEHNR and CDR2 is FQNEAQ in the germline V gene (reference sequence). The V segment lost 1 base and the J segment 2 bases; nucleotides outside the gene matches: 4. The CDR3 contains 15 residues. In nucleotides, the CDR3 is TGTGCCAGCAGCTTAGACCGAGGGGGCAACTATGGCTACACCTTC. It codes for CASSLDRGGNYGYTF.

This clonotype was seen a handful of times. The chain uses TRBV7-2 and TRBJ1-2, with D possibly matching TRBD1 (5 bases). V lost 4 bases, J lost 4 bases, and 10 bases lay in between. Germline V gives CDR1 SGHTA, CDR2 FQGNSA. The CDR3 runs to 13 residues. In nucleotides, the CDR3 is TGTGCCAGCAGCTCCAGGGATCTCTATGGCTACACCTTC. This sequence encodes CASSSRDLYGYTF.

J is TRBJ2-4 and V is TRBV4-2; no reliable D call. The end of the DNA is better explained by TRBJ2-7, so the J call may be wrong. In germline, CDR1 is LGHNA, CDR2 YNFKEQ. CDR3 length: 16 amino acids. The CDR3 DNA is TGTGCCAGCAGCCAAGATAGGGCCGTACCGAACTACGAGCAGTACTTC. This gives the protein CASSQDRAVPNYEQYF.

The gene calls are TRBV29-1 and TRBJ2-1, with TRBD2 matching 7 bases. CDR1 is SQVTM and CDR2 is ANQGSEA in the germline V gene. The CDR3 spans 11 residues. J lost 15 bases, V lost 5 bases, and 10 bases had no gene match. For the CDR3, the DNA is TGCAGCGTTTCGACTAGCCCGGCGACGTTCTTC. The encoded protein is CSVSTSPATFF.